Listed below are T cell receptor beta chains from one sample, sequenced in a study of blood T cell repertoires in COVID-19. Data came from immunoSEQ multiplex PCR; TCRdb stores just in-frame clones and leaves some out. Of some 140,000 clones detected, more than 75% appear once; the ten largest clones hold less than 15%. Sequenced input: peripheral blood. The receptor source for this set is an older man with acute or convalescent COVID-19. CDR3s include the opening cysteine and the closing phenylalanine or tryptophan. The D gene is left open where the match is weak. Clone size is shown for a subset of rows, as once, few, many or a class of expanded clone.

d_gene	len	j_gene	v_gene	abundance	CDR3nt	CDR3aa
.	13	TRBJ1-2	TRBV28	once	TGTGCCAGCAGTACGGGACTCTTGGAGGGCTACACCTTC	CASSTGLLEGYTF
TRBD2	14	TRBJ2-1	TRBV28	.	TGTGCCAGCGATTCGAGGGAGGGTTACAATGAGCAGTTCTTC	CASDSREGYNEQFF
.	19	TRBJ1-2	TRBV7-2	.	TGTGCCAGCAGCCAAGGATACGTACAGTTAGGAAAATATTATGATGGCTACACCTTC	CASSQGYVQLGKYYDGYTF
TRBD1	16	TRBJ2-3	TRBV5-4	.	TGTGCCAGCAGCCCCAACCCACAGGGGGTGACAGATACGCAGTATTTT	CASSPNPQGVTDTQYF
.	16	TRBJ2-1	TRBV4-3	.	TGCGCCAGCAGCCTACAGGTGTCGAGCTCCTACAATGAGCAGTTCTTC	CASSLQVSSSYNEQFF
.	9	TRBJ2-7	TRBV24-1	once	TGTGAGAGCTCCTACGAGCAGTACTTC	CESSYEQYF
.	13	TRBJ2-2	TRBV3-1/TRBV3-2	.	TGTGCCAGCAGCCTAGGAGTCACCGGGGAGCTGTTTTTT	CASSLGVTGELFF
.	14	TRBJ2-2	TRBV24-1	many	TGTGCCACCAGTGAACATCAGAACACCGGGGAGCTGTTTTTT	CATSEHQNTGELFF
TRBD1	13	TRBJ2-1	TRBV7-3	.	TGTGCCAGCAGTTCCAACCCGGGGACAGGGCAGTTCTTC	CASSSNPGTGQFF
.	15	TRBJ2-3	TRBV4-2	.	TGTGCCAGCAGCCAAGTTGGGCAGGCTGGCTATACGCAGTATTTT	CASSQVGQAGYTQYF
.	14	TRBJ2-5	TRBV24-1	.	TGTGCCACCAGTGCATCTGGCCACCAAGAGACCCAGTACTTC	CATSASGHQETQYF
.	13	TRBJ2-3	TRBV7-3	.	TGTGCCAGCAGCGCGACAGGTCCAGATACGCAGTATTTT	CASSATGPDTQYF
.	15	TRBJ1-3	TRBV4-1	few	TGCGCCAGCAGCCCGTCAGGATCCGGGAGAAACACCATATATTTT	CASSPSGSGRNTIYF
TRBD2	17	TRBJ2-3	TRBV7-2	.	TGTGCCAGTACGATACCAGGGTCGGGGGGTCTCACAGATACGCAGTATTTT	CASTIPGSGGLTDTQYF
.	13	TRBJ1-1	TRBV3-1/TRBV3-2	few	TGTGCCAGCAGCCCAGGGGCAAGGCCGGGAGCTTTCTTT	CASSPGARPGAFF
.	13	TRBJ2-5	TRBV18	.	TGTGCCAGCTCACCAGGGGGCGGGGAGACCCAGTACTTC	CASSPGGGETQYF
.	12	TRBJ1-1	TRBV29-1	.	TGCAGCGCCTGGACAATGGACACTGAAGCTTTCTTT	CSAWTMDTEAFF
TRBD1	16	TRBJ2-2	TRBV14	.	TGTGCCAGCAGCCAGAGGGGGCGGGTAGCACCCGGGGAGCTGTTTTTT	CASSQRGRVAPGELFF
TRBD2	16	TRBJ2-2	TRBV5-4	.	TGTGCCAGCAGCTTGGTGGGACTAGCGGGGACCGGGGAGCTGTTTTTT	CASSLVGLAGTGELFF
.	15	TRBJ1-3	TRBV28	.	TGTGCCAGCAGTTTGGGGCCTAGCTCTGGAAACACCATATATTTT	CASSLGPSSGNTIYF
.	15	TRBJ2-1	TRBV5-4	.	TGTGCCAGCAGCTTGAAGGCAGGGGAGTACAATGAGCAGTTCTTC	CASSLKAGEYNEQFF
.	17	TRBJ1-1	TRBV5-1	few	TGCGCCAGCAGCTTGTTTCCCTTTGGACAAGCACCCACTGAAGCTTTCTTT	CASSLFPFGQAPTEAFF
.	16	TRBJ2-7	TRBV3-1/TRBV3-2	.	TGTGCCAGCAGCCAAGAAGGAATTAGCGGTTACCACGAGCAGTACTTC	CASSQEGISGYHEQYF
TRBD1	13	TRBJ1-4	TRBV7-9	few	TGTGCCGGAGGGACAGGGATTAATGAAAAACTGTTTTTT	CAGGTGINEKLFF
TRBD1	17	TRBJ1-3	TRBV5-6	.	TGTGCCAGCAGCCGATACAGGGGTACGTTCTCTGGAAACACCATATATTTT	CASSRYRGTFSGNTIYF
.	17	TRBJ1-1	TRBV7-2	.	TGTGCCAGCAGCTTAGCGAAGGCAGGGGATACCTCGACTGAAGCTTTCTTT	CASSLAKAGDTSTEAFF
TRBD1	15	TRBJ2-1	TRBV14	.	TGTGCCAGCAGCCGATCCGGGACAGGGGGGTTTGGGCAGTTCTTC	CASSRSGTGGFGQFF
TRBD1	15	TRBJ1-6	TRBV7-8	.	TGTGCCAGCAGCTTTGGACAGGGACGGAATTCACCCCTCCACTTT	CASSFGQGRNSPLHF
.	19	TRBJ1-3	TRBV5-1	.	TGCGCCAGCAGCTTGGCCGCGTCAGGGGCCACTCTGACTGGAAACACCATATATTTT	CASSLAASGATLTGNTIYF
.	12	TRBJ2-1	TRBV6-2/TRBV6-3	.	TGTGCCAGCAGTTACATTCTAAATGAGCAGTTCTTC	CASSYILNEQFF
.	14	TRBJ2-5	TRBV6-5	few	TGTGCCAGCACCCCTTCTAGCCGACAAGAGACCCAGTACTTC	CASTPSSRQETQYF
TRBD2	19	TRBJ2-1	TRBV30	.	TGTGCCTGGACGACTCCGGGACTAGCGGGGAGCGGCTCCTACAATGAGCAGTTCTTC	CAWTTPGLAGSGSYNEQFF
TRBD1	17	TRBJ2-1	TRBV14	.	TGTGCCAGCAGCCCGATTCGAAGAGGGGGCGCCTACAATGAGCAGTTCTTC	CASSPIRRGGAYNEQFF
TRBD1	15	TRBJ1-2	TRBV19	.	TGTGCCAGTAGTAACGGGGACAGGGGCTCCTATGGCTACACCTTC	CASSNGDRGSYGYTF
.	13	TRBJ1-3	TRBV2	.	TGTGCCAGCGAGGCGGACTCTGGAAACACCATATATTTT	CASEADSGNTIYF
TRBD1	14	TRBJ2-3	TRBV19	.	TGTGCCAGTAGGGGGGACAGGAGCACAGATACGCAGTATTTT	CASRGDRSTDTQYF
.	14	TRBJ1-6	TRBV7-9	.	TGTGCCAGCAGCTTGTTCCAGGGACTTAGCACCCTCCACTTT	CASSLFQGLSTLHF
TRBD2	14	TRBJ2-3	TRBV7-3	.	TGTGCCAGCAGCCCCGGGAGGGCCCCCGATACGCAGTATTTT	CASSPGRAPDTQYF
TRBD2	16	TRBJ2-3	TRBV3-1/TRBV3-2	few	TGTGCCAGCAGCCCCGCCAGCGGGGGGGTCGCAGATACGCAGTATTTT	CASSPASGGVADTQYF
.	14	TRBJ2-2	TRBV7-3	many	TGTGCCAGCAGCTTAAGGGCCGGCACCGGGGAGCTGTTTTTT	CASSLRAGTGELFF